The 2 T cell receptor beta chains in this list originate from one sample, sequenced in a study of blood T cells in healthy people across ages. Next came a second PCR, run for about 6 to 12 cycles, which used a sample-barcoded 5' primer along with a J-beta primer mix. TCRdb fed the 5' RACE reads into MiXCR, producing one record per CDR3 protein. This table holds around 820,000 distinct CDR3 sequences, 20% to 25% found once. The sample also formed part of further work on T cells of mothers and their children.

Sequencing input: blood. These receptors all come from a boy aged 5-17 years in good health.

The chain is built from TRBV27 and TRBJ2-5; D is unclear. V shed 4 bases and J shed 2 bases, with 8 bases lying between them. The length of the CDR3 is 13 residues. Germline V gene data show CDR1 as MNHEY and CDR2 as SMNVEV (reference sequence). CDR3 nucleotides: TGTGCCAGCAGTTCCACCCTGCAAGAGACCCAGTACTTC. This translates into CASSSTLQETQYF.

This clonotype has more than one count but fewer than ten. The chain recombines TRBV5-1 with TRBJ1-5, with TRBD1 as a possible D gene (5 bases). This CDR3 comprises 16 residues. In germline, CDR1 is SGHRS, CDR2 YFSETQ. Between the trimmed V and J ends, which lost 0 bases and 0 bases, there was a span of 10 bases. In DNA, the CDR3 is TGCGCCAGCAGCTTGGAATCAGGGAATAGCAATCAGCCCCAGCATTTT. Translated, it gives CASSLESGNSNQPQHF. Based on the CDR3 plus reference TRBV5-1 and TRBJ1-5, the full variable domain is KAGVTQTPRYLIKTRGQQVTLSCSPISGHRSVSWYQQTPGQGLQFLFEYFSETQRNKGNFPGRFSGRQFSNSRSEMNVSTLELGDSALYLCASSLESGNSNQPQHFGDGTRLSIL.